This TCR beta chain is from a study of blood T cell repertoires in COVID-19. Across the whole study: From the United States, Italy and Spain came samples of acute and convalescent COVID-19.

Germline-derived CDR1 and CDR2 are SGHRS and YFSETQ. CDR3 length equals 13 residues. Trimming at V came to 0 bases and at J to 6 bases, leaving 2 bases not matched to a gene. This clone was observed a single time. Membership in each cohort depended on participant-reported clinical history. TCRdb's table, derived via immunoSEQ multiplex PCR, lists solely in-frame clones and lacks some. This sample has 200,000 to 250,000 clones, with around 86% found just once. Material for sequencing was PBMCs or T cells enriched from blood (not recorded which). This TCR was recovered from a man aged 30 to 45 in a cohort exposed to, infected with or recovered from COVID-19 (not recorded which). The chain uses TRBV5-1 and TRBJ1-1; 7 bases are shared with TRBD1. CDR3 sequence: CASSLGGQPEAFF. The CDR3 DNA reads as TGCGCCAGCAGCTTGGGGGGACAGCCTGAAGCTTTCTTT.